The 22 T cell receptor beta chains below come from one sample, sequenced in a study of blood T cell repertoires in COVID-19. Sequencing used immunoSEQ multiplex PCR; TCRdb keeps in-frame clones, though not all of them. The table has 150,000 to 200,000 clones, 88% seen once. Sequenced input: PBMCs or T cells enriched from blood (not recorded which). These TCRs come from a woman aged 18-29 years who had recovered from COVID-19.

The chain joins TRBV28 to TRBJ1-6; 8 bases line up with TRBD1. Germline CDR1 reads MDHEN; CDR2 reads SYDVKM. The J segment lost 5 bases and the V segment lost 7 bases, leaving 10 bases of the junction unmatched. This CDR3 spans 16 amino acids. The CDR3 loop reads CASNLVLGQDNSPLHF. CDR3 in DNA: TGTGCCAGCAACCTTGTCCTGGGACAGGATAATTCACCCCTCCACTTT.

The rearrangement joins TRBV18 to TRBJ2-2; 11 nucleotides line up with TRBD2. The CDR3 totals 18 residues. V shed 0 bases, J shed 3 bases, and the junction held 6 bases outside the gene matches. The germline CDR1 and CDR2 sequences are KGHSH and LQKENI. CDR3: CASSPPLAGGTDTGELFF. Written as DNA, the CDR3 is TGTGCCAGCTCACCACCGCTAGCGGGGGGCACCGACACCGGGGAGCTGTTTTTT.

The chain is built from TRBV5-1 and TRBJ2-3; D perhaps matches TRBD1 (6 bases). The CDR3 spans 15 residues. Germline CDR1 is SGHRS and CDR2 is YFSETQ. Trimming pared 5 bases from V and 6 bases from J, leaving 19 bases between. CDR3 bases: TGCGCCAGCAGGCCCCCGAGCAACCAGGGGGATACGCAGTATTTT. Translated, it gives CASRPPSNQGDTQYF.

This clone showed up just once. The chain employs TRBV5-1 and TRBJ1-1, with unresolved D. CDR3 size: 13 residues. The V end was cut by 5 bases, the J end by 3 bases, with 11 bases between. Per germline, CDR1 SGHRS and CDR2 YFSETQ. The CDR3 sequence is CASSSHGDTEAFF. The DNA for the CDR3 is TGCGCCAGCAGTAGTCACGGAGACACTGAAGCTTTCTTT.

The chain employs TRBV7-9 and TRBJ2-5; 9 nucleotides agree with TRBD1. Germline V gene lookup returns CDR1 SEHNR and CDR2 FQNEAQ (reference sequence). V gave up 4 bases and J gave up 5 bases; unmatched junction bases: 5. This CDR3 has 14 residues. Here the CDR3 DNA reads TGTGCCAGCAGCTCGGGACAGGGTGGGGAGACCCAGTACTTC. Encoded protein: CASSSGQGGETQYF.

The V call is TRBV10-3, the J call TRBJ2-1; D not resolved. The CDR3 has 13 residues. The germline V gene has CDR1 ENHRY and CDR2 SYGVKD. V was clipped by 0 bases and J by 9 bases, with 9 bases between them. CDR3 coding DNA: TGTGCCATCAGTGAGTCTTTTAGAGCTGAGCAGTTCTTC. Its translation: CAISESFRAEQFF.

The count of this clone is one. CDR3 nucleotide sequence: TGTGCCAGCAGCCCTGACAGGGTTAATGAAAAACTGTTTTTT. This translates into CASSPDRVNEKLFF. This chain links TRBV5-5 with TRBJ1-4; 7 positions agree with TRBD1. The germline V gene encodes CDR1 SGHKS and CDR2 YYEKEE (reference sequence). With V trimmed by 4 bases and J by 4 bases, 4 bases remained unmatched. The CDR3 contains 14 residues.

V gene TRBV5-5 combines with J gene TRBJ2-3, with 11 bases aligning to TRBD1. Looked up from germline, CDR1 is SGHKS and CDR2 is YYEKEE (reference sequence). With 1 base clipped from V and 1 base from J, the junction kept 8 bases outside the gene matches. The CDR3 is 18 residues long. Here the CDR3 reads CASSLWGPGQGGTDTQYF. The CDR3 nucleotides are TGTGCCAGCAGCTTGTGGGGACCGGGACAGGGGGGCACAGATACGCAGTATTTT.

This clone turned up a few times. The chain combines TRBV12-3 or TRBV12-4 with TRBJ1-2, with no clear D. The V end was cut by 6 bases, the J end by 2 bases, with 10 bases between. The CDR3 loop spans 13 amino acids. The CDR3 reads CASSSHGNYGYTF. CDR3 DNA sequence: TGTGCCAGCAGCTCGCATGGCAACTATGGCTACACCTTC.

The chain links TRBV5-1 to TRBJ1-2, with TRBD1 matching over 10 bases. This CDR3 is built from 16 residues. Losses at the gene ends were 0 bases for V and 8 bases for J; bases not matched to a gene: 10. The germline gives CDR1 SGHRS, CDR2 YFSETQ. CDR3 sequence: CASSLEVGTGALGYTF. In nucleotides, the CDR3 is TGCGCCAGCAGCTTGGAGGTTGGGACAGGGGCTTTGGGCTACACCTTC.

The chain has TRBV27 and TRBJ1-5; D not certain. CDR3 length equals 13 residues. Trimming took 3 bases from V and 4 from J, leaving 7 bases between them. CDR1 MNHEY and CDR2 SMNVEV come from the germline V gene (reference sequence). This CDR3 is CASSFRENQPQHF. In DNA, the CDR3 is TGTGCCAGCAGTTTCCGCGAAAATCAGCCCCAGCATTTT.

This chain links TRBV7-9 with TRBJ1-2; D perhaps matches TRBD1 (6 bases). Trimming stripped 10 bases from V and 7 bases from J, with 16 bases between. Per germline, CDR1 SEHNR and CDR2 FQNEAQ (reference sequence). CDR3 size: 12 residues. The CDR3: CATTAGGSGYTF. DNA for the CDR3: TGTGCCACCACAGCTGGGGGCTCTGGCTACACCTTC.

V and J are TRBV27 and TRBJ2-5, with 9 bases lining up with TRBD2. CDR1 and CDR2 (germline): MNHEY, SMNVEV (reference sequence). This CDR3 comprises 15 residues. J lost 0 bases, V lost 6 bases, and 5 bases had no gene match. The CDR3 is CASRGSGGHQETQYF. CDR3 nucleotide sequence: TGTGCCAGCAGGGGTAGCGGGGGCCACCAAGAGACCCAGTACTTC.

The V call is TRBV28, the J call TRBJ2-2; a possible D gene is TRBD1 (5 bases). Germline values: CDR1 MDHEN, CDR2 SYDVKM. The V end lost 4 bases, the J end lost 4 bases, and 10 bases lay between the germline ends. The CDR3 runs 14 residues. CDR3 sequence (DNA): TGTGCCAGCAGTTCAGGGCTTAGCACCGGGGAGCTGTTTTTT. This translates into CASSSGLSTGELFF.

This chain uses TRBV5-4 with TRBJ2-3, with TRBD2 matching 9 bases. Germline CDR1 is SGHNT and CDR2 is YYREEE (reference sequence). This CDR3 spans 16 amino acids. Trimming removed 5 bases from V and 4 bases from J; junction bases left unmatched: 11. CDR3 nucleotide sequence: TGTGCCAGCAGTTTTCGTAGCGGGAGTATCTCAGATACGCAGTATTTT. Amino acids: CASSFRSGSISDTQYF.

The genes are TRBV27 and TRBJ1-4; D remains unclear. Germline V gene data show CDR1 as MNHEY and CDR2 as SMNVEV (reference sequence). The CDR3 runs 14 residues. V dropped 5 bases and J dropped 0 bases, with 7 bases sitting between them. CDR3 sequence: CASSIEATNEKLFF. The CDR3 nucleotides are TGTGCCAGCAGTATAGAAGCAACTAATGAAAAACTGTTTTTT.

V is TRBV11-2 and J is TRBJ2-3; no firm D call. Germline V gene data show CDR1 as SGHAT and CDR2 as FQNNGV. Trimming removed 3 bases at V and 0 bases at J, with 10 bases between. This CDR3 region has 15 residues. The chain's CDR3 is CASSFPESSTDTQYF. Written as DNA, the CDR3 is TGTGCCAGCAGCTTTCCCGAGTCTAGCACAGATACGCAGTATTTT.

The chain uses TRBV2 and TRBJ2-7; TRBD1 matches 7 bases. This CDR3 is built from 14 residues. The V segment lost 7 bases and the J segment 2 bases; nucleotides outside the gene matches: 8. CDR1 is SNHLY, CDR2 FYNNEI, per germline. The CDR3 bases are TGTGCCAGCACCCGAACAGGGGTCCCCTACGAGCAGTACTTC. Amino acids: CASTRTGVPYEQYF.

CDR3 nucleotides: TGTGCCAGCCGGGAGCGAGACCCTGCTATGGCGCAGTTCTTC. Encoded protein: CASRERDPAMAQFF. V usage is TRBV6-5 and J usage is TRBJ2-1; D perhaps matches TRBD2 (6 bases). Germline loops: CDR1 MNHEY, CDR2 SVGAGI. Trimming removed 8 bases from V and 12 bases from J, with 23 bases in between. The CDR3 extends over 14 amino acids.

Details on this clone: A much bigger clone sits one base away, suggesting this may be a read error. This sequence joins TRBV6-5 and TRBJ2-3; 8 bases align to TRBD2. The CDR3 has 14 amino acids. In germline, CDR1 is MNHEY, CDR2 SVGAGI. The trim removed 6 bases at V and 1 base at J, leaving 3 bases unmatched. The DNA for the CDR3 is TGTGCCAGCAGCCCCGGGGGGGGCACAGATACGCAGTATTTT. Translation: CASSPGGGTDTQYF.

The V gene is TRBV21-1, the J gene TRBJ1-2. TRBV21-1 corresponds to a pseudogene. CDR3 length: 14 amino acids. The CDR3 DNA is TGTGCCAGCAGCCCCCCGGCGGTTGACTATGGCTACACCTTC. Protein sequence: CASSPPAVDYGYTF.

The chain employs TRBV7-2 and TRBJ2-2, with a possible D match to TRBD1 (5 bases). In germline, CDR1 is SGHTA, CDR2 FQGNSA. The V and J ends lost 1 base and 10 bases respectively, with 19 bases between them. The CDR3 spans 16 residues. The CDR3 nucleotides are TGTGCCAGCAGCTTAGGGCAGGGCCTTCGGTATCTGGAGCTGTTTTTT. Translated: CASSLGQGLRYLELFF.